The next 21 T cell receptor beta chains were all read from a single sample in a study of T cell responses to AZD1222 COVID-19 vaccine. The protocol was immunoSEQ multiplex PCR, while the TCRdb copy is restricted to in-frame clones and leaves out a portion. This table holds roughly 140,000 clones, about 91% found once. The input for sequencing was peripheral blood, taken on day 0 of AZD1222 vaccination. These receptors were obtained from an adult in good health.

This clone came up a few times. The chain joins TRBV7-3 to TRBJ1-2, with no clear D. CDR1 is SGHTA and CDR2 is FQGTGA in the germline V gene. This CDR3 has 13 amino acids. The V end was cut by 5 bases, the J end by 4 bases, with 11 bases between. CDR3 in DNA: TGTGCCAGCAGCAGAAAGGCAGGCTATGGCTACACCTTC. It encodes CASSRKAGYGYTF. The variable domain in full, completed from reference TRBV7-3 and TRBJ1-2, reads GAGVSQTPSNKVTEKGKYVELRCDPISGHTALYWYRQSLGQGPEFLIYFQGTGAADDSGLPNDRFFAVRPEGSVSTLKIQRTERGDSAVYLCASSRKAGYGYTFGSGTRLTVV.

The V and J genes are TRBV21-1 and TRBJ1-1. TRBV21-1 is a documented pseudogene. The CDR3 is 15 residues long. Here the CDR3 DNA reads TGTGCCAGCAGCAAATTTGGGGTTTTGAACACTGAAGCTTTCTTT. The encoded protein is CASSKFGVLNTEAFF.

This chain connects TRBV30 to TRBJ2-7, with a possible D match to TRBD1 (5 bases). In germline, CDR1 is GTSNPN, CDR2 SVGIG (reference sequence). This CDR3 contains 13 residues. Between the trimmed V and J ends, which lost 3 bases and 2 bases, there was a span of 11 bases. This chain's CDR3 is CAWRGRLTYEQYF. CDR3 coding DNA: TGTGCCTGGAGGGGGCGGTTGACCTACGAGCAGTACTTC. Combining the CDR3 with reference TRBV30 and TRBJ2-7 gives the whole variable domain SQTIHQWPATLVQPVGSPLSLECTVEGTSNPNLYWYRQAAGRGLQLLFYSVGIGQISSEVPQNLSASRPQDRQFILSSKKLLLSDSGFYLCAWRGRLTYEQYFGPGTRLTVT.

The chain combines TRBV9 with TRBJ1-1, with D uncertain. The CDR3 runs 13 residues. Germline V gives CDR1 SGDLS, CDR2 YYNGEE. V lost 2 bases and J lost 1, with 6 bases in between. The chain's CDR3 is CASSVSPNTEAFF. CDR3 sequence (DNA): TGTGCCAGCAGCGTCTCCCCGAACACTGAAGCTTTCTTT.

The chain carries TRBV2 and TRBJ2-7, with D uncertain. The CDR3 is 12 residues long. Germline CDR1 is SNHLY and CDR2 is FYNNEI. Between the trimmed V and J ends, which lost 3 bases and 8 bases, there was a span of 11 bases. The CDR3 spells CASSELAWQQYF. CDR3 in DNA: TGTGCCAGCAGTGAGCTGGCATGGCAGCAGTACTTC.

The V call is TRBV5-8, the J call TRBJ2-2; D possibly uses TRBD1 or TRBD2 (6 bases each). The CDR3 is made up of 13 amino acids. V was pared by 4 bases and J by 8 bases, with 12 bases between. Germline V lookup: CDR1 SGHTS, CDR2 YDEGEE. The CDR3 DNA reads TGTGCCAGCAGCCCTGGCGGGACAGGGGAGCTGTTTTTT. It codes for CASSPGGTGELFF. Variable domain in full (rest from reference TRBV5-8 and TRBJ2-2): EAGVTQSPTHLIKTRGQQATLRCSPISGHTSVYWYQQALGLGLQFLLWYDEGEERNRGNFPPRFSGRQFPNYSSELNVNALELEDSALYLCASSPGGTGELFFGEGSRLTVL.

This clone was recorded a few times. The chain carries TRBV29-1 and TRBJ2-5; D is unresolved. The CDR3 runs 15 residues. Trimming cost V 4 bases and J 0 bases, with 15 bases left between them. Germline V gene lookup returns CDR1 SQVTM and CDR2 ANQGSEA. The CDR3 reads CSVAMPVNYQETQYF. In nucleotides, the CDR3 is TGCAGCGTTGCAATGCCGGTGAACTACCAAGAGACCCAGTACTTC.

V usage is TRBV7-2 and J usage is TRBJ2-1; maybe TRBD1 (5 bases). The length of the CDR3 is 14 residues. Looked up from germline, CDR1 is SGHTA and CDR2 is FQGNSA. Deletions cut 0 bases from V and 10 bases from J, with 13 bases between. CDR3 loop: CASSLAFVGQEQFF. For the CDR3, the DNA is TGTGCCAGCAGCTTAGCGTTCGTGGGGCAGGAGCAGTTCTTC.

This chain links TRBV12-5 with TRBJ2-3; D is perhaps TRBD1 (6 bases). The V and J ends lost 5 bases and 1 base respectively, with 10 bases between them. The CDR3 spans 14 residues. From germline, CDR1 is LGHNT and CDR2 FRNRAP. CDR3: CASGNRDRTDTQYF. The DNA for the CDR3 is TGTGCTAGTGGTAACAGGGACCGCACAGATACGCAGTATTTT.

Here the CDR3 DNA reads TGTGCCAGCAGCGCGTCCAGTTCACCCCTCCACTTT. Its protein product is CASSASSSPLHF. The chain recombines TRBV7-2 with TRBJ1-6; D gene unclear. The CDR3 extends over 12 amino acids. Trimming stripped 5 bases from V and 9 bases from J, with 8 bases between. Germline V gene data show CDR1 as SGHTA and CDR2 as FQGNSA.

This chain connects TRBV10-3 to TRBJ2-3, with 15 bases aligning to TRBD2. V lost 7 bases and J lost 5; bases outside the gene matches: 4. CDR1 is ENHRY and CDR2 is SYGVKD in the germline V gene. This CDR3 has 15 residues. In DNA form, the CDR3 reads TGTGCCATCAATGGACTAGCGGGGGGGTTAGATACGCAGTATTTT. This encodes CAINGLAGGLDTQYF.

The V gene is TRBV19, the J gene TRBJ2-1, with 9 bases matching TRBD1. With 3 bases clipped from V and 3 bases from J, the junction kept 6 bases outside the gene matches. The CDR3 covers 16 residues. Germline assignment: CDR1 LNHDA and CDR2 SQIVND (reference sequence). CDR3 region: CASSIPGQGNYNEQFF. DNA of the CDR3: TGTGCCAGTAGTATCCCCGGACAGGGGAACTACAATGAGCAGTTCTTC.

The genes are TRBV27 and TRBJ2-1, with 7 bases fitting TRBD2. This CDR3 spans 15 amino acids. CDR1 is MNHEY, CDR2 SMNVEV, per germline (reference sequence). Trimming removed 3 bases from V and 2 bases from J; junction bases left unmatched: 4. The CDR3 sequence: CASSFIGGTYNEQFF. The DNA of the CDR3 is TGTGCCAGCAGTTTTATCGGGGGGACCTACAATGAGCAGTTCTTC.

The chain joins TRBV7-6 to TRBJ2-3; perhaps TRBD2 as D (6 bases). This CDR3 region has 14 residues. The V and J ends lost 6 bases and 0 bases respectively, with 10 bases between them. In germline, CDR1 is SGHVS, CDR2 FNYEAQ. CDR3 sequence (DNA): TGTGCCAGCAGGGGGGGTGCTAGCACAGATACGCAGTATTTT. This gives the protein CASRGGASTDTQYF. Complete variable domain (other parts from reference TRBV7-6 and TRBJ2-3): GAGVSQSPRYKVTKRGQDVALRCDPISGHVSLYWYRQALGQGPEFLTYFNYEAQQDKSGLPNDRFSAERPEGSISTLTIQRTEQRDSAMYRCASRGGASTDTQYFGPGTRLTVL.

The chain joins TRBV6-5 to TRBJ1-1; D gene ambiguous. Trimming took 7 bases from V and 6 from J, leaving 12 bases between them. This CDR3 spans 12 amino acids. Germline V gene sequence: CDR1 MNHEY, CDR2 SVGAGI. CDR3 sequence: CASKLSGSEAFF. The CDR3 bases are TGTGCCAGCAAGTTAAGTGGGTCTGAAGCTTTCTTT.

The chain links TRBV5-1 to TRBJ1-2; possible D gene TRBD1, 5 bases. Germline-derived CDR1 and CDR2 are SGHRS and YFSETQ. CDR3 length equals 14 residues. V gave up 4 bases and J gave up 2 bases, with 12 bases separating them. The CDR3 here is CASSPQVTNYGYTF. DNA for the CDR3: TGCGCCAGCAGCCCACAGGTAACCAACTATGGCTACACCTTC.

The gene calls are TRBV4-3 and TRBJ1-4; D remains unclear. Trimming shortened V by 3 bases and J by 0 bases, and 8 bases separated the two germline ends. From germline, CDR1 is LGHNA and CDR2 YSLEER. The CDR3 spans 15 residues. In nucleotides, the CDR3 is TGCGCCAGCAGCCAGCAACTTTCAACTAATGAAAAACTGTTTTTT. This codes for CASSQQLSTNEKLFF.

This chain joins TRBV11-2 and TRBJ1-2; 7 bases align to TRBD1. CDR1 is SGHAT, CDR2 FQNNGV, per germline. The CDR3 has 15 amino acids. The trim removed 1 base at V and 7 bases at J, leaving 9 bases unmatched. The CDR3 loop is CASSLVLTGIGGYTF. CDR3 coding DNA: TGTGCCAGCAGCTTAGTCCTGACAGGGATAGGTGGCTACACCTTC.

V gene TRBV5-1 combines with J gene TRBJ1-2, with no clear D. The germline CDR1 and CDR2 sequences are SGHRS and YFSETQ. Trimming left V 5 bases short and J 6 bases short, with 8 bases between. The CDR3 contains 11 residues. CDR3 in amino acids: CASRAQDGYTF. CDR3 in DNA: TGCGCCAGCAGGGCACAAGATGGCTACACCTTC.

The rearrangement links TRBV28 to TRBJ2-7; TRBD1 matches 7 bases. The CDR3 extends over 15 amino acids. The germline V gene has CDR1 MDHEN and CDR2 SYDVKM. V shed 8 bases and J 2 bases; nucleotides not matched to a gene: 12. The CDR3 bases are TGTGCCAGCCTGGGGGACAGAGCCCCCACCTACGAGCAGTACTTC. Translated, it gives CASLGDRAPTYEQYF.

CDR3 bases: TGTGCCAGCAGCCCTCGGACAGGGCTCTACGAGCAGTACTTC. This codes for CASSPRTGLYEQYF. This chain joins TRBV9 and TRBJ2-7; TRBD1 matches 8 bases. The CDR3 loop spans 14 amino acids. V shed 4 bases and J 3 bases; nucleotides not matched to a gene: 6. Germline CDR1 is SGDLS and CDR2 is YYNGEE.